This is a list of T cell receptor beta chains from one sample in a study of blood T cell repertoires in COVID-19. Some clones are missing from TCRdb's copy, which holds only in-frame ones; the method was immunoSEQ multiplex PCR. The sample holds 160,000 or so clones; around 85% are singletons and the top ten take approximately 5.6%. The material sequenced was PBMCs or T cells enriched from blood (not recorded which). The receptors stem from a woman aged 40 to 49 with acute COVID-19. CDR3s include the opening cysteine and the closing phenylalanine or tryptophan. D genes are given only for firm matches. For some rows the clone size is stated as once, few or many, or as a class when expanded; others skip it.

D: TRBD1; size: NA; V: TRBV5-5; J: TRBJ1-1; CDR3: CASSIGTGKMNTEAFF; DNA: TGTGCCAGCAGCATCGGGACAGGGAAGATGAACACTGAAGCTTTCTTT
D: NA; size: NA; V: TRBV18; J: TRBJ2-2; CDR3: CASSPLDTSTGELFF; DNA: TGTGCCAGCTCACCCTTAGACACTTCCACCGGGGAGCTGTTTTTT
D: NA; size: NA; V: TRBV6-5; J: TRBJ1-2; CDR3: CASSYSRGADYGYTF; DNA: TGTGCCAGCAGTTACTCGCGGGGGGCGGACTATGGCTACACCTTC
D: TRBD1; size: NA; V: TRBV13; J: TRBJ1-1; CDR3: CASSLQGAAEAFF; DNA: TGTGCCAGCAGCTTACAGGGGGCCGCTGAAGCTTTCTTT
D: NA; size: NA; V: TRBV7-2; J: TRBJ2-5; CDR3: CASSLAKTSRETQYF; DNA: TGTGCCAGCAGCTTAGCCAAGACAAGTCGGGAGACCCAGTACTTC
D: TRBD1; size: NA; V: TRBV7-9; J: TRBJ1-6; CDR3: CASSPRATGVINSPLHF; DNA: TGTGCCAGCAGCCCACGGGCGACAGGGGTGATAAATTCACCCCTCCACTTT
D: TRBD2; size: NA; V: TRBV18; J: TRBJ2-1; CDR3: CASSPNLVRELHEQFF; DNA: TGTGCCAGCTCACCAAACCTTGTGCGGGAGCTTCATGAGCAGTTCTTC
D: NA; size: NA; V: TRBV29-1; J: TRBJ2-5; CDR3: CSVESSGGGRQTQYF; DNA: TGCAGCGTTGAATCGTCCGGCGGGGGCAGGCAGACCCAGTACTTC
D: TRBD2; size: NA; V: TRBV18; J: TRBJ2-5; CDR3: CASSPPGKGRVQETQYF; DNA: TGTGCCAGCTCACCCCCGGGAAAGGGGAGGGTCCAAGAGACCCAGTACTTC
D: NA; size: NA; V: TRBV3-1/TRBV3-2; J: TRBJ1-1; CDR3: CASSHRAGGSSEAFF; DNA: TGTGCCAGCAGCCATCGCGCTGGGGGGTCGTCTGAAGCTTTCTTT
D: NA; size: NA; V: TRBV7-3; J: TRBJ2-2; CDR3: CASTLTNTGELFF; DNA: TGTGCCAGTACTCTAACGAACACCGGGGAGCTGTTTTTT
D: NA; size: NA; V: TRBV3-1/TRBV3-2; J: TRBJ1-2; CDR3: CASSQGLIGGGANYGYTF; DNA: TGTGCCAGCAGCCAAGGACTAATCGGGGGGGGAGCTAACTATGGCTACACCTTC
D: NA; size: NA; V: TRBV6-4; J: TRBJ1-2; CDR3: CASGRDGYGYTF; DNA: TGTGCCAGCGGCAGGGATGGCTATGGCTACACCTTC
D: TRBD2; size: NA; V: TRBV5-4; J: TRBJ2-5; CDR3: CASSPRGGGETQYF; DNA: TGTGCCAGCAGCCCACGGGGGGGAGGGGAGACCCAGTACTTC
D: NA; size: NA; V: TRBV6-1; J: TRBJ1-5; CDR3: CASSEQNQPQHF; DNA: TGTGCCAGCAGTGAACAGAATCAGCCCCAGCATTTT
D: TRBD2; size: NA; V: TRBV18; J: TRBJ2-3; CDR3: CASSPFPGASGGITDTQYF; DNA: TGTGCCAGCTCACCTTTCCCCGGAGCTAGCGGGGGAATCACAGATACGCAGTATTTT
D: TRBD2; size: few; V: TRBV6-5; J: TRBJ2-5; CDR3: CASATSGRAGETQYF; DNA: TGTGCCAGTGCGACTAGCGGGAGGGCCGGAGAGACCCAGTACTTC
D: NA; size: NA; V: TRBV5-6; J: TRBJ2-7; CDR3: CASIVEQYF; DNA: TGTGCCAGCATCGTCGAGCAGTACTTC
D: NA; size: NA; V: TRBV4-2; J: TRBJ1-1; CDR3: CASSQAEGQNTEAFF; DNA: TGTGCCAGCAGCCAAGCCGAGGGCCAGAACACTGAAGCTTTCTTT
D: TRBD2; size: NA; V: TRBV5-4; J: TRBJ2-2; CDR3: CASSSTTSGNTGELFF; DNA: TGTGCCAGCAGCAGCACGACTAGCGGGAACACCGGGGAGCTGTTTTTT
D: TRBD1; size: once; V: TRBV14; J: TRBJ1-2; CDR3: CASSSRQGVRTNYGYTF; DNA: TGTGCCAGCAGCTCCCGACAGGGTGTGAGAACTAACTATGGCTACACCTTC
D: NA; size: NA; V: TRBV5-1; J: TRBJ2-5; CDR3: CASSRTGVKETQYF; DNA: TGCGCCAGCAGTCGCACGGGAGTTAAGGAGACCCAGTACTTC
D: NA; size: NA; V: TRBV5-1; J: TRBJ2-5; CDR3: CASSLEPGPKGKTQYF; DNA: TGCGCCAGCAGCTTGGAACCGGGTCCCAAGGGGAAGACCCAGTACTTC
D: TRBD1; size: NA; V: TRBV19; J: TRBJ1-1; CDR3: CASSIVAGGRNTEAFF; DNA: TGTGCCAGTAGTATAGTGGCAGGGGGAAGGAACACTGAAGCTTTCTTT
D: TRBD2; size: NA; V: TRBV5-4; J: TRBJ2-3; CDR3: CASSFARTSGSLTDTQYF; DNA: TGTGCCAGCAGCTTTGCCCGGACTAGCGGATCTCTCACAGATACGCAGTATTTT
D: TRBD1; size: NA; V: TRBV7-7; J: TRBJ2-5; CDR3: CASSVGQGAAETQYF; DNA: TGTGCTAGCAGCGTAGGACAGGGGGCGGCGGAGACCCAGTACTTC
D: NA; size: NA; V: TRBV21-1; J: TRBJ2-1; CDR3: CASSKLADPPLYNEQFF; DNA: TGTGCCAGCAGCAAACTAGCGGATCCTCCACTCTACAATGAGCAGTTCTTC
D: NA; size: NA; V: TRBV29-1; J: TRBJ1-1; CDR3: CSVGETGVEAFF; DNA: TGCAGCGTTGGGGAGACAGGAGTTGAAGCTTTCTTT
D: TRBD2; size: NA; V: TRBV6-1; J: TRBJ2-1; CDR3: CASSEADSWTSGRRYNEQFF; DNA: TGTGCCAGCAGTGAAGCGGATAGCTGGACTAGCGGCAGGAGATACAATGAGCAGTTCTTC
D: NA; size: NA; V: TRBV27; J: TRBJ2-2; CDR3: CASSLFNTNTGELFF; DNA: TGTGCCAGCAGTTTGTTTAACACGAACACCGGGGAGCTGTTTTTT
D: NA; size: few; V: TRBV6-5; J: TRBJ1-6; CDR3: CASSLTINSPLHF; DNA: TGTGCCAGCTCGTTGACAATAAATTCACCCCTCCACTTT
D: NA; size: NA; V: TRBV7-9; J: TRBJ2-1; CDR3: CASSLAGTSGNEQFF; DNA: TGTGCCAGCAGCTTGGCGGGGACCTCGGGGAATGAGCAGTTCTTC
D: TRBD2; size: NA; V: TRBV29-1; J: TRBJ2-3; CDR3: CSVDSGDTDTQYF; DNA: TGCAGCGTCGATAGCGGGGACACAGATACGCAGTATTTT
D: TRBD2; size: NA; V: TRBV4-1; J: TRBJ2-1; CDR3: CASSQTSGSFNEQFF; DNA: TGCGCCAGCAGCCAAACTAGCGGGAGTTTCAATGAGCAGTTCTTC
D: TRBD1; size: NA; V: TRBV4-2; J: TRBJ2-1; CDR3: CASSPRTGGENEQFF; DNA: TGTGCCAGCAGCCCTCGGACAGGGGGGGAAAATGAGCAGTTCTTC
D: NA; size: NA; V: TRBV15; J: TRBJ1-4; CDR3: CATSRGKQGNEKLFF; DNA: TGTGCCACCAGCAGAGGAAAGCAGGGGAATGAAAAACTGTTTTTT
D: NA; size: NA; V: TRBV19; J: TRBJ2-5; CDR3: CASSPRRGWRGQETQYF; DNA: TGTGCCAGTAGCCCTAGAAGAGGGTGGCGGGGCCAAGAGACCCAGTACTTC
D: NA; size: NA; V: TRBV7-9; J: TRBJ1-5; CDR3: CASSLGGFNSNQPQHF; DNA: TGTGCCAGCAGCTTAGGCGGATTCAATAGCAATCAGCCCCAGCATTTT
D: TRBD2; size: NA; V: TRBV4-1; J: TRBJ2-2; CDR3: CASSQHQRERTGELFF; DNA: TGCGCCAGCAGCCAACACCAGCGGGAGCGAACCGGGGAGCTGTTTTTT
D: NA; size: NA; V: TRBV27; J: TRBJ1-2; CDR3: CASSLSGSWIYGYTF; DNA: TGTGCCAGCAGTTTATCGGGCAGCTGGATCTATGGCTACACCTTC
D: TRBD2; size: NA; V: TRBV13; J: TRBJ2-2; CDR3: CASSSGLARNTGELFF; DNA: TGTGCCAGCAGCTCGGGACTAGCGAGAAACACCGGGGAGCTGTTTTTT
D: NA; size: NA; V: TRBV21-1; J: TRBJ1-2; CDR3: CASPGQGHGYTF; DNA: TGTGCCAGCCCCGGACAGGGACATGGCTACACCTTC
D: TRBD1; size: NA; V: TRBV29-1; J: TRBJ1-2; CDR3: CSVDGQGAHYGYTF; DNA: TGCAGCGTTGACGGACAGGGGGCTCACTATGGCTACACCTTC
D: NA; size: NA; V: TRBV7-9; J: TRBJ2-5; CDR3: CASSPSGGLRGKETQYF; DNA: TGTGCCAGCAGCCCTTCTGGCGGGCTTCGCGGAAAAGAGACCCAGTACTTC
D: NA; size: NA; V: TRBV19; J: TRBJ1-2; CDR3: CASSILPSSANYGYTF; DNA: TGTGCCAGTAGTATCCTCCCGTCATCGGCTAACTATGGCTACACCTTC
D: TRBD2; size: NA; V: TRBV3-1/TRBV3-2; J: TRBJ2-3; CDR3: CASSQRGDADTQYF; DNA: TGTGCCAGCAGCCAACGGGGGGATGCAGATACGCAGTATTTT
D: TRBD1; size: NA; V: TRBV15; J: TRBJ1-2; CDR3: CATSREGQGVVGYTF; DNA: TGTGCCACCAGCAGAGAGGGACAGGGGGTGGTTGGCTACACCTTC
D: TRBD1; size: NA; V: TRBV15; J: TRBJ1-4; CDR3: CATSRGSTGVATNEKLFF; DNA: TGTGCCACCAGCAGAGGTTCTACAGGGGTTGCAACTAATGAAAAACTGTTTTTT
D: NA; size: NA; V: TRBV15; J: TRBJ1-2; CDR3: CATSRESGNYGYTF; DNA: TGTGCCACCAGCAGAGAGTCAGGCAACTATGGCTACACCTTC
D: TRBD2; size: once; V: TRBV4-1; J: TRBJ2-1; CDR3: CASSQASSGKYNEQFF; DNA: TGCGCCAGCAGCCAAGCCTCTAGCGGGAAGTACAATGAGCAGTTCTTC
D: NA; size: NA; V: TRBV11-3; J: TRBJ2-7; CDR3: CASSLDSYEQYF; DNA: TGTGCCAGCAGCTTAGACAGCTACGAGCAGTACTTC
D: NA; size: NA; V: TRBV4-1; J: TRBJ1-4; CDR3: CASSQERQGREKLFF; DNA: TGCGCCAGCAGCCAAGAACGGCAGGGGCGTGAAAAACTGTTTTTT
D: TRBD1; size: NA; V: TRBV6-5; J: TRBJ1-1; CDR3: CASYRDRGPKAFF; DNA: TGTGCCAGCTACCGGGACAGGGGGCCTAAAGCTTTCTTT
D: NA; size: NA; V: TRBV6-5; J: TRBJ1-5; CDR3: CASSLFRVNQPQHF; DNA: TGTGCCAGCAGTTTATTCAGGGTCAATCAGCCCCAGCATTTT
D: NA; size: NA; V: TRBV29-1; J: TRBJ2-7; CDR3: CSASGGPSYEQYF; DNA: TGCAGTGCCTCCGGGGGTCCCTCCTACGAGCAGTACTTC
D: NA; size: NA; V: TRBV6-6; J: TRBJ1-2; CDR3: CASHRESGLYGYTF; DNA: TGTGCCAGTCACCGGGAGTCAGGCCTCTATGGCTACACCTTC
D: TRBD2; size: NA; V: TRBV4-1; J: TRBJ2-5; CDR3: CASSQGAGGPQETQYF; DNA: TGCGCCAGCAGCCAGGGTGCGGGAGGGCCCCAAGAGACCCAGTACTTC
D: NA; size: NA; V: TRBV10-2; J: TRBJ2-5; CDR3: CASSEWGGVPRETQYF; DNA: TGCGCCAGCAGTGAGTGGGGCGGAGTCCCCCGGGAGACCCAGTACTTC
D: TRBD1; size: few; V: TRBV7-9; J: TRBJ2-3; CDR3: CASSLTGGSDTQYF; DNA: TGTGCCAGCAGCCTTACAGGGGGCTCAGATACGCAGTATTTT